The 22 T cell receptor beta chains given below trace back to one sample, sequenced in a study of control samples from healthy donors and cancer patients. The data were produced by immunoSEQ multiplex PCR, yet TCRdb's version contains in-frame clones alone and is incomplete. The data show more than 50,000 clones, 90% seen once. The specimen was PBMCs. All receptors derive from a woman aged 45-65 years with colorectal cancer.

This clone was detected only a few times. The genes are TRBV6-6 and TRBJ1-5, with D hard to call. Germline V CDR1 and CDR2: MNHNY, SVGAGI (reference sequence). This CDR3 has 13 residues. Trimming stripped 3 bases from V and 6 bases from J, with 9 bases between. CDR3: CASSYKGSQPQHF. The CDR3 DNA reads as TGTGCCAGCAGTTATAAGGGAAGTCAGCCCCAGCATTTT.

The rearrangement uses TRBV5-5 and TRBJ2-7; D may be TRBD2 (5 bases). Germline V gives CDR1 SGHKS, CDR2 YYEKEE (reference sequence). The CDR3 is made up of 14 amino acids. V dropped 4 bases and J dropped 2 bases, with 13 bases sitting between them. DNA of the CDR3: TGTGCCAGCAGCCGCAGCCCGGGAACCTACGAGCAGTACTTC. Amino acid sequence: CASSRSPGTYEQYF.

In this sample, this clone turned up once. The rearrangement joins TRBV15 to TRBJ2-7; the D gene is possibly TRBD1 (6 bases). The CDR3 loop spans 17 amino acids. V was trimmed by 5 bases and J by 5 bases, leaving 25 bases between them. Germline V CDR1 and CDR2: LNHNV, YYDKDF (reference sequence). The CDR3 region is CATSARGEQGTRNEQYF. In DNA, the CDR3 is TGTGCCACCAGCGCCCGAGGCGAACAGGGAACACGGAACGAGCAGTACTTC.

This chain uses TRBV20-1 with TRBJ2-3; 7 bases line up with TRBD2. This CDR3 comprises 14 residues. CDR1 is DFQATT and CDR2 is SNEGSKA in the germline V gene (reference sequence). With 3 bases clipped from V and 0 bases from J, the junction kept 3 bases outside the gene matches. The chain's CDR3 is CSASPAGSTDTQYF. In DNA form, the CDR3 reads TGCAGTGCTAGTCCAGCGGGGAGCACAGATACGCAGTATTTT.

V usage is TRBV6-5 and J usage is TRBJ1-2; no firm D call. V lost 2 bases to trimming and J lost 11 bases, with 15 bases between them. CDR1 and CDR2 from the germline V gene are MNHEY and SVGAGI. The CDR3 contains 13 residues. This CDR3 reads CASSYESPRRYTF. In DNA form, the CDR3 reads TGTGCCAGCAGTTACGAATCACCCAGGCGATACACCTTC.

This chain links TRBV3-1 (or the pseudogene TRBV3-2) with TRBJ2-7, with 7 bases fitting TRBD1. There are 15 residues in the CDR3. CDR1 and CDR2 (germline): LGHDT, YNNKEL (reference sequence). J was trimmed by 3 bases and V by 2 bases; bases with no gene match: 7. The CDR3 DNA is TGTGCCAGCAGCCAAATAGGGACAGACTACTACGAGCAGTACTTC. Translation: CASSQIGTDYYEQYF.

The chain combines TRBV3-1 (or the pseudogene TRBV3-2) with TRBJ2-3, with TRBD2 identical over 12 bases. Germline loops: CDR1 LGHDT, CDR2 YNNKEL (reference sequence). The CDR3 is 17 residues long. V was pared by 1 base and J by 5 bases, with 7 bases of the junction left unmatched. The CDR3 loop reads CASSQGTSGGQGDTQYF. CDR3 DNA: TGTGCCAGCAGCCAAGGAACTAGCGGGGGGCAGGGAGATACGCAGTATTTT.

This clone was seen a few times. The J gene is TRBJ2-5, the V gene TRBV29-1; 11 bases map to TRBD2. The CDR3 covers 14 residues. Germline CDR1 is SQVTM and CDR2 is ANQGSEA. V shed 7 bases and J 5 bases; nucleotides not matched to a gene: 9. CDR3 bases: TGCAGCGCCGCCACTAGCGGGGGAGCGGAGACCCAGTACTTC. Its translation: CSAATSGGAETQYF.

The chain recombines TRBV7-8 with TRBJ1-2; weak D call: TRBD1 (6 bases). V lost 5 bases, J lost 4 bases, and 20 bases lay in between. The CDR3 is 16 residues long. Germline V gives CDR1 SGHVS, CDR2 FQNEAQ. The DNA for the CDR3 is TGTGCCAGCAGCCCAGCGCCGGGGGGCCCGGGCTATGGCTACACCTTC. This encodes CASSPAPGGPGYGYTF.

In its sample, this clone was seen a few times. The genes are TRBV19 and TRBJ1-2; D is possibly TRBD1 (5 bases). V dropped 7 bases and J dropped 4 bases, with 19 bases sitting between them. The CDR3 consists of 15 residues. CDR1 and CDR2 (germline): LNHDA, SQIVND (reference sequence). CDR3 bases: TGTGCCAGTACCACAAACGACAGAAGACTCTATGGCTACACCTTC. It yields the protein CASTTNDRRLYGYTF. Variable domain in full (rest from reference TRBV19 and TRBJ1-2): DGGITQSPKYLFRKEGQNVTLSCEQNLNHDAMYWYRQDPGQGLRLIYYSQIVNDFQKGDIAEGYSVSREKKESFPLTVTSAQKNPTAFYLCASTTNDRRLYGYTFGSGTRLTVV.

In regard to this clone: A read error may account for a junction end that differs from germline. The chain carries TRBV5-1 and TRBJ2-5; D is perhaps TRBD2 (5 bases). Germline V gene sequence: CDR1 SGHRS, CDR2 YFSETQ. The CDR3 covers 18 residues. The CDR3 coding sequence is TGCGCCAGCAGCTTGTTCGGCGCACAGAGGACTCGACAAGGGACCCAGTACTTC. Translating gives CASSLFGAQRTRQGTQYF.

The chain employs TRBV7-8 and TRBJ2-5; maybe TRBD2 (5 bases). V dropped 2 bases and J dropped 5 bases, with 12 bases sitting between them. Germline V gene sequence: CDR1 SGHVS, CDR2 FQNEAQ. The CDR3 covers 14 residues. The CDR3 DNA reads TGTGCCAGCAGCTTATACGAGGGAGATGAGACCCAGTACTTC. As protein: CASSLYEGDETQYF. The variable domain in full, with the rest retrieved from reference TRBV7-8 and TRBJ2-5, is GAGVSQSPRYKVAKRGQDVALRCDPISGHVSLFWYQQALGQGPEFLTYFQNEAQLDKSGLPSDRFFAERPEGSVSTLKIQRTQQEDSAVYLCASSLYEGDETQYFGPGTRLLVL.

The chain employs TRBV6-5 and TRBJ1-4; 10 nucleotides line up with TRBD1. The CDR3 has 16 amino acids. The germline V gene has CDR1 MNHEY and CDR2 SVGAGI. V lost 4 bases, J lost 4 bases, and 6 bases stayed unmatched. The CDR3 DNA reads TGTGCCAGCAGTTGGACAGGGGGTGGGGGTAATGAAAAACTGTTTTTT. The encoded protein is CASSWTGGGGNEKLFF.

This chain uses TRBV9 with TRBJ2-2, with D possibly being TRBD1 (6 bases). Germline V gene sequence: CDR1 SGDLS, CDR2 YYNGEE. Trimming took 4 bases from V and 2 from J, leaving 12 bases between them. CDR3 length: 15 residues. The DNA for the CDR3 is TGTGCCAGCAGCCCCCGGGACACCAACACCGGGGAGCTGTTTTTT. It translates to CASSPRDTNTGELFF.

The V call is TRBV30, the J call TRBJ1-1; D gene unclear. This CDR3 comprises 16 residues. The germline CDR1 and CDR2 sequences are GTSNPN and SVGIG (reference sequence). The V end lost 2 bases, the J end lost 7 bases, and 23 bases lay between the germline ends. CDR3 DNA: TGTGCCTGGAGTCCCACCGGGCTCCGGAGAGGAAATGAAGCTTTCTTT. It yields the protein CAWSPTGLRRGNEAFF.

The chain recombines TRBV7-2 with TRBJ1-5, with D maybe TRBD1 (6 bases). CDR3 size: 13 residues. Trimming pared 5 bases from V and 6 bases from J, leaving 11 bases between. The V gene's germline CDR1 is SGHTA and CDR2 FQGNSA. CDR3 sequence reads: CASSIQGFQPQHF. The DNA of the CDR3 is TGTGCCAGCAGCATCCAGGGGTTTCAGCCCCAGCATTTT.

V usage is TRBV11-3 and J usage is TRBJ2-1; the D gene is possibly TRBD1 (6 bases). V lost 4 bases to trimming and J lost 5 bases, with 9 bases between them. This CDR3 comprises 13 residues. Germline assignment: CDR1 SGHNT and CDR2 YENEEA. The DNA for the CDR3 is TGTGCCAGCAGCTCAGGACAGAACAATGAGCAGTTCTTC. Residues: CASSSGQNNEQFF.

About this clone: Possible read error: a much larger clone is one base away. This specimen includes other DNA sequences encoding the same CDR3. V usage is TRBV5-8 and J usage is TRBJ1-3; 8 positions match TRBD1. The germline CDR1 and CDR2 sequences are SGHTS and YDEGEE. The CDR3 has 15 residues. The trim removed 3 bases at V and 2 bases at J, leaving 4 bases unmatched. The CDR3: CASSSDRVPGNTIYF. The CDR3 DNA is TGTGCCAGCAGCTCGGACAGGGTACCTGGAAACACCATATATTTT. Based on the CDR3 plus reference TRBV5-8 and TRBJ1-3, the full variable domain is EAGVTQSPTHLIKTRGQQATLRCSPISGHTSVYWYQQALGLGLQFLLWYDEGEERNRGNFPPRFSGRQFPNYSSELNVNALELEDSALYLCASSSDRVPGNTIYFGEGSWLTVV.

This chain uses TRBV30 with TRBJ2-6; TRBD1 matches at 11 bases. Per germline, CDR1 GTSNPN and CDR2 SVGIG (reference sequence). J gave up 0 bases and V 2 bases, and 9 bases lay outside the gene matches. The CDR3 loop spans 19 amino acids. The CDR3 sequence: CAWSPWTGGLLSGANVLTF. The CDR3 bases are TGTGCCTGGAGTCCGTGGACAGGGGGCTTACTCTCTGGGGCCAACGTCCTGACTTTC. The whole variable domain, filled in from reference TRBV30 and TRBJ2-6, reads SQTIHQWPATLVQPVGSPLSLECTVEGTSNPNLYWYRQAAGRGLQLLFYSVGIGQISSEVPQNLSASRPQDRQFILSSKKLLLSDSGFYLCAWSPWTGGLLSGANVLTFGAGSRLTVL.

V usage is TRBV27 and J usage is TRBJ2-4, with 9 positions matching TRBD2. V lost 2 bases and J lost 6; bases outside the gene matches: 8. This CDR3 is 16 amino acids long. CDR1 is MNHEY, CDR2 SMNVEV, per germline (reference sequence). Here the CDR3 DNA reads TGTGCCAGCAGTTTACTGGCGGGAGGGCGGGGAAACATTCAGTACTTC. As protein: CASSLLAGGRGNIQYF.

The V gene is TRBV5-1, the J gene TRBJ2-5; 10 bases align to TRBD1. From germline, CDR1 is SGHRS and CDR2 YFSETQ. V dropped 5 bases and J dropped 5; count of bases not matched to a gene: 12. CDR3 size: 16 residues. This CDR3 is CASSWTPGQGSETQYF. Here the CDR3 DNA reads TGCGCCAGCAGTTGGACCCCGGGACAGGGGTCGGAGACCCAGTACTTC. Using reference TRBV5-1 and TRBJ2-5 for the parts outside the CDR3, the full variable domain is KAGVTQTPRYLIKTRGQQVTLSCSPISGHRSVSWYQQTPGQGLQFLFEYFSETQRNKGNFPGRFSGRQFSNSRSEMNVSTLELGDSALYLCASSWTPGQGSETQYFGPGTRLLVL.

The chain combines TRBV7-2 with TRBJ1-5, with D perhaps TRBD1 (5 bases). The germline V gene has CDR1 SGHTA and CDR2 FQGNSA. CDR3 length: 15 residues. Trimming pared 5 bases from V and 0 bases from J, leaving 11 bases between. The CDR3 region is CASSPQVDSNQPQHF. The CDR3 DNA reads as TGTGCCAGCAGCCCACAGGTAGATAGCAATCAGCCCCAGCATTTT.